The entry below gives a single T cell receptor beta chain sequence along with its context. The sample comes from a study of blood T cell repertoires in COVID-19. Study at large: Collection of acute and convalescent COVID-19 samples took place in the United States, Italy and Spain. PBMCs, B-cell-depleted T cells, or T cells were the source of the cDNA or gDNA that made up the material.

How the authors handled the data: Estimation of nucleated cell counts was performed using reference gene primer amplification. Produced via immunoSEQ multiplex PCR; TCRdb's table is partial and in-frame only. V, J and clone size reflect that table, while D and trimming were determined from the DNA. The sample carries hundreds of thousands of clones, approximately 84% recorded once. The germline CDR1 and CDR2 sequences are SGHTA and FQGNSA. The CDR3 is 16 residues long. Trimming shortened V by 4 bases and J by 0 bases, and 15 bases separated the two germline ends. The sample taken for sequencing was peripheral blood. This TCR was sampled from a woman of 80 years or more with acute or convalescent COVID-19. V and J are TRBV7-2 and TRBJ2-5; the D gene is possibly TRBD2 (7 bases). The CDR3 here is CASSSQGLPDQETQYF. The CDR3 DNA reads TGTGCCAGCAGCTCACAGGGACTACCCGACCAAGAGACCCAGTACTTC.